The TCR beta chain under discussion was sequenced for a study of T cell responses to AZD1222 COVID-19 vaccine. Overall study: The study pooled second doses at about 4 or about 12 weeks.

Germline values: CDR1 SGHDT, CDR2 YYEEEE. Unmatched junction bases numbered 3, after V lost 4 bases and J lost 0 bases. This CDR3 contains 15 residues. To note about this clone: Its antigen is currently unknown.

Study conclusions and caveats: Most donors were white British and more were female, and clonal diversity was possibly underestimated. At baseline, seropositivity was found in only five or six AZD1222 recipients. Repertoire sampling was restricted to post-peak T cell response timepoints.

Sequenced by immunoSEQ multiplex PCR; TCRdb stores in-frame clones only, minus some. The sample yields more than 75,000 clones, roughly nine tenths seen once. This TCR derives from an adult in good health. The sample in question was peripheral blood, obtained on day 0 of AZD1222 vaccination. The chain carries TRBV5-6 and TRBJ2-7, with 11 bases identical to TRBD2. The DNA of the CDR3 is TGTGCCAGCAGCCGACTAGCGGGGTCCTCCTACGAGCAGTACTTC. Its protein product is CASSRLAGSSYEQYF. Complete variable domain (other parts from reference TRBV5-6 and TRBJ2-7): DAGVTQSPTHLIKTRGQQVTLRCSPKSGHDTVSWYQQALGQGPQFIFQYYEEEERQRGNFPDRFSGHQFPNYSSELNVNALLLGDSALYLCASSRLAGSSYEQYFGPGTRLTVT.